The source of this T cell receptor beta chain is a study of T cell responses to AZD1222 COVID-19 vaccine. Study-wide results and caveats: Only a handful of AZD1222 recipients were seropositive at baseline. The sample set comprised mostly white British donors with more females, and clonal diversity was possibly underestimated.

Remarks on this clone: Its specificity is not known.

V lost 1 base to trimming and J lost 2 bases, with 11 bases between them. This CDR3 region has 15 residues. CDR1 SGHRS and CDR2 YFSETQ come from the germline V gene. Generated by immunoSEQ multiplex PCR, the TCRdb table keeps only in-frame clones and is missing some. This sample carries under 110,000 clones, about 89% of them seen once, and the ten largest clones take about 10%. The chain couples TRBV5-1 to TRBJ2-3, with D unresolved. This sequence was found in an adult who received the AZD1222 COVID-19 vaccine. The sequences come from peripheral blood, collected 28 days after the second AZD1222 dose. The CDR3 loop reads CASSLMSAITDTQYF. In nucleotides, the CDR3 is TGCGCCAGCAGCTTGATGTCAGCAATCACAGATACGCAGTATTTT. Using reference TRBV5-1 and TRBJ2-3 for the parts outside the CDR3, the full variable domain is KAGVTQTPRYLIKTRGQQVTLSCSPISGHRSVSWYQQTPGQGLQFLFEYFSETQRNKGNFPGRFSGRQFSNSRSEMNVSTLELGDSALYLCASSLMSAITDTQYFGPGTRLTVL.